This TCR beta chain was captured in a study of cytomegalovirus exposure and HLA in healthy donors. Overall study: There were approximately 85 million unique TCRs (from HLA-typed donors) in an early data release.

The PCR employed 60 Vbeta primers together with 13 Jbeta primers. The repertoire was sequenced with immunoSEQ multiplex PCR; TCRdb's copy has only in-frame clones and lacks some. The sample has about 86,000 clones; around 79% are singletons. The CDR3 length is 17 residues. V lost 1 base, J lost 4 bases, and 14 bases lay in between. Germline CDR1 and CDR2: MGHDK and SYGVNS. With regard to this clone: Its matching antigen is unknown.

General study findings and limits: Later analysis reportedly placed an Asian-associated ancestry cluster below the roughly 700-donor mean in N-insertions. Whilst most TCR sequences proved rare, a subset of public TCRs occurred across many donors.

The receptor was derived from a woman aged 40 to 50 in good health and CMV-seropositive. The V call is TRBV25-1, the J call TRBJ2-6, with D possibly TRBD1 on 5 matching bases. Input material: PBMCs. DNA for the CDR3: TGTGCCAGCAGTGAATCGGGCCCAGGGATGGGGGCCAACGTCCTGACTTTC. This encodes CASSESGPGMGANVLTF.